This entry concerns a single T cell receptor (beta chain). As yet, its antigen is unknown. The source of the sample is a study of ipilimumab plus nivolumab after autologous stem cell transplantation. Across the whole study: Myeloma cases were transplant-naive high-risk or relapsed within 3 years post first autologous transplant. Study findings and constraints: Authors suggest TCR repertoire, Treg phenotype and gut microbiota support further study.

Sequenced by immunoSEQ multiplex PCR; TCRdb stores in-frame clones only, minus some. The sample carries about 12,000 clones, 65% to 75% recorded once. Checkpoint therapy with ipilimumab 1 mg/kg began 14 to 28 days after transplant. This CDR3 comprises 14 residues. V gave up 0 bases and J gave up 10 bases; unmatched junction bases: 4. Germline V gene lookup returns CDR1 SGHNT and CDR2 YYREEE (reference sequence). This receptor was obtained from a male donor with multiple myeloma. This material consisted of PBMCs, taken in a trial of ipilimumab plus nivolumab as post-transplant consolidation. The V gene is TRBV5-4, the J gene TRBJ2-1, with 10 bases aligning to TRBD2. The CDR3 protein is CASSLVLAGAEQFF. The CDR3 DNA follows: TGTGCCAGCAGCTTGGTGCTAGCGGGGGCCGAGCAGTTCTTC.